A selection of T cell receptor beta chains follows, all from one sample in a study of blood T cell repertoires in COVID-19. Sequenced by immunoSEQ multiplex PCR; TCRdb stores in-frame clones only, minus some. Counted here are about 180,000 clones, roughly three quarters occurring once; the ten biggest clones make up 12%. Sequencing input: peripheral blood. All receptors come from an elderly woman with COVID-19, enrolled during active disease. The CDR3 runs from the conserved cysteine through the conserved F or W. Fields, in order: clone size, D gene, V gene, J gene, CDR3 DNA, CDR3 protein. The D gene is left open where the match is weak. Only part of the rows carry a size: once, few, many, or a class if the clone is expanded.

clone_size: .
d_call: TRBD1
v_call: TRBV28
j_call: TRBJ2-3
cdr3_nt: TGTGCCAGCAGTTCCACCGGGACAGGGTTATCAACAGATACGCAGTATTTT
cdr3_aa: CASSSTGTGLSTDTQYF

clone_size: .
d_call: TRBD2
v_call: TRBV7-9
j_call: TRBJ2-3
cdr3_nt: TGTGCCAGCAGCTCGAATGCGGCGGGAGTCACAGATACGCAGTATTTT
cdr3_aa: CASSSNAAGVTDTQYF

clone_size: .
d_call: .
v_call: TRBV11-3
j_call: TRBJ2-3
cdr3_nt: TGTGCCAGCAGCTTAGGGACAAACTTGGATACGCAGTATTTT
cdr3_aa: CASSLGTNLDTQYF

clone_size: few
d_call: .
v_call: TRBV18
j_call: TRBJ2-2
cdr3_nt: TGTGCCAGCTCACTACACAGGGTCTGGAACACCGGGGAGCTGTTTTTT
cdr3_aa: CASSLHRVWNTGELFF

clone_size: .
d_call: .
v_call: TRBV7-2
j_call: TRBJ2-3
cdr3_nt: TGTGCCAGCAGCTTAAGGAGGGGCTACCGCACAGATACGCAGTATTTT
cdr3_aa: CASSLRRGYRTDTQYF

clone_size: .
d_call: TRBD1
v_call: TRBV3-1/TRBV3-2
j_call: TRBJ1-4
cdr3_nt: TGTGCCAGCAGCCGGTACAGGGGGTACAGGGAAAAACTGTTTTTT
cdr3_aa: CASSRYRGYREKLFF

clone_size: .
d_call: .
v_call: TRBV25-1
j_call: TRBJ2-6
cdr3_nt: TGTGCCAGCAGGCGGGCCTCTGGGGCCAACGTCCTGACTTTC
cdr3_aa: CASRRASGANVLTF

clone_size: once
d_call: .
v_call: TRBV18
j_call: TRBJ2-3
cdr3_nt: TGTGCCAGCTCACCCCGGGGGACAGATACGCAGTATTTT
cdr3_aa: CASSPRGTDTQYF

clone_size: .
d_call: .
v_call: TRBV28
j_call: TRBJ1-2
cdr3_nt: TGTGCCAGCAGTTTAGTAGGGGCCAGCTATGGCTACACCTTC
cdr3_aa: CASSLVGASYGYTF

clone_size: .
d_call: TRBD2
v_call: TRBV28
j_call: TRBJ2-7
cdr3_nt: TGTGCCAGCAAGCCGGGACTAGCGCCCTACGAGCAGTACTTC
cdr3_aa: CASKPGLAPYEQYF

clone_size: .
d_call: TRBD2
v_call: TRBV7-9
j_call: TRBJ2-1
cdr3_nt: TGTGCCAGCAGCTTAGTCCTCTGGACTAGCGGGAGGGACAATGAGCAGTTCTTC
cdr3_aa: CASSLVLWTSGRDNEQFF

clone_size: .
d_call: TRBD1
v_call: TRBV11-3
j_call: TRBJ2-5
cdr3_nt: TGTGCCAGCAGCTGGACAGGGGGCCGGGAGACCCAGTACTTC
cdr3_aa: CASSWTGGRETQYF

clone_size: .
d_call: TRBD2
v_call: TRBV19
j_call: TRBJ2-1
cdr3_nt: TGTGCCAGTAGTATAACTAGCGGGGGGGCGGACTACAATGAGCAGTTCTTC
cdr3_aa: CASSITSGGADYNEQFF

clone_size: .
d_call: .
v_call: TRBV21-1
j_call: TRBJ2-5
cdr3_nt: TGTGCCAGCAGCAAAGCGCGGGAGGGAGGAGAGACCCAGTACTTC
cdr3_aa: CASSKAREGGETQYF

clone_size: .
d_call: TRBD2
v_call: TRBV7-6
j_call: TRBJ2-3
cdr3_nt: TGTGCCAGCAGCTCCAAGCTAGCGGGGGTTGGGGCTGCAGATACGCAGTATTTT
cdr3_aa: CASSSKLAGVGAADTQYF

clone_size: .
d_call: TRBD2
v_call: TRBV7-2
j_call: TRBJ2-3
cdr3_nt: TGTGCCAGCAGCTTAGGTGCTAGCGGGACCCTTAGCACAGATACGCAGTATTTT
cdr3_aa: CASSLGASGTLSTDTQYF

clone_size: .
d_call: TRBD1
v_call: TRBV6-5
j_call: TRBJ1-3
cdr3_nt: TGTGCCAGCAGTTACCTACCGACAGGGGGTGGAAACACCATATATTTT
cdr3_aa: CASSYLPTGGGNTIYF

clone_size: .
d_call: TRBD2
v_call: TRBV5-5
j_call: TRBJ2-1
cdr3_nt: TGTGCCAGCAGCTTGCATCCCCGCGGGAGTCCCCCCTACAATGAGCAGTTCTTC
cdr3_aa: CASSLHPRGSPPYNEQFF

clone_size: .
d_call: .
v_call: TRBV6-5
j_call: TRBJ2-1
cdr3_nt: TGTGCCAGCAGGATGACAGAGAATGAGCAGTTCTTC
cdr3_aa: CASRMTENEQFF

clone_size: .
d_call: TRBD1
v_call: TRBV3-1/TRBV3-2
j_call: TRBJ2-2
cdr3_nt: TGTGCCAGCACCTTGGGACAGACGAACACCGGGGAGCTGTTTTTT
cdr3_aa: CASTLGQTNTGELFF

clone_size: .
d_call: TRBD1
v_call: TRBV2
j_call: TRBJ1-5
cdr3_nt: TGTGCCAGCAGAACCGGGACAGGGGTAGAACAGCCCCAGCATTTT
cdr3_aa: CASRTGTGVEQPQHF

clone_size: .
d_call: TRBD1
v_call: TRBV6-5
j_call: TRBJ2-5
cdr3_nt: TGTGCCAGCAGTTACTTGGACAGGGGGTACCAAGAGACCCAGTACTTC
cdr3_aa: CASSYLDRGYQETQYF

clone_size: .
d_call: .
v_call: TRBV5-1
j_call: TRBJ2-1
cdr3_nt: TGCGCCAGCAGCCCATGGGACACCTACAATGAGCAGTTCTTC
cdr3_aa: CASSPWDTYNEQFF

clone_size: .
d_call: TRBD1
v_call: TRBV10-3
j_call: TRBJ1-2
cdr3_nt: TGTGCCATCTCCGGGACAGCCGGCTACACCTTC
cdr3_aa: CAISGTAGYTF

clone_size: .
d_call: .
v_call: TRBV6-4
j_call: TRBJ1-2
cdr3_nt: TGTGCCAGCAGTGACCCAGGGAAACATGGCTACACCTTC
cdr3_aa: CASSDPGKHGYTF

clone_size: .
d_call: .
v_call: TRBV19
j_call: TRBJ2-4
cdr3_nt: TGTGCCAGTAGAAACCCGACAGAGAGAGCCAAAAACATTCAGTACTTC
cdr3_aa: CASRNPTERAKNIQYF

clone_size: .
d_call: .
v_call: TRBV7-8
j_call: TRBJ2-3
cdr3_nt: TGTGCCAGCAGCCGTAAAGGGGAAGATACGCAGTATTTT
cdr3_aa: CASSRKGEDTQYF